The rows below give T cell receptor beta chains drawn from one sample of a study of breast tumors, draining lymph nodes, adjacent tissues. TCRdb ran MiXCR on the multiplex PCR reads and lists one entry per CDR3 protein. The table lists about 150,000 distinct CDR3 sequences, about a fifth of them singletons. The sequenced sample was axillary lymph node tissue. The source is a female donor with breast cancer. Some clones in this sample may be carry-over from other donors' samples. CDR3s include the opening cysteine and the closing phenylalanine or tryptophan. A D gene is named only where the DNA matches it firmly. Clone size is stated in some rows and not others, as once, few, many or a class when expanded.

J	V	D	size	DNA	CDR3
TRBJ1-2	TRBV3-1	NA	many	TGTGCCAGCAGCCAAGCCACACAGGGAGGTGGCTACACCTTC	CASSQATQGGGYTF
TRBJ2-1	TRBV5-8	TRBD1	many	TGTGCCAGCAGCCCAGATGGATGGACAGGGGATAGAAATGAGCAGTTCTTC	CASSPDGWTGDRNEQFF
TRBJ2-3	TRBV3-1	NA	many	TGTGCCAGCAGCCTAAGCCTCGGCGAACACATCACAGATACGCAGTATTTT	CASSLSLGEHITDTQYF
TRBJ2-7	TRBV28	NA	NA	TGTGCCAGCAGTTTCCGACTAGTCCCACCCTACGAGCAGTACTTC	CASSFRLVPPYEQYF
TRBJ2-5	TRBV3-1	TRBD2	few	TGTGCCAGCGGTCCCCTCCTAGCGGGAGGTGGGGAGACCCAGTACTTC	CASGPLLAGGGETQYF
TRBJ1-5	TRBV19	NA	many	TGTGCCAGTAGTCAGGGGCGTACTCAGCCCCAGCATTTT	CASSQGRTQPQHF
TRBJ1-4	TRBV6-1	NA	many	TGTGCCAGCAGAGAAGCGACTGCGAATGAAAAACTGTTTTTT	CASREATANEKLFF
TRBJ2-5	TRBV2	NA	many	TGTGCCAGCAGTGAAGGGGCAGGGATGGTAAAGGAGACCCAGTACTTC	CASSEGAGMVKETQYF
TRBJ1-5	TRBV20-1	NA	many	TGCAGTGCTTACAGTAATAGCGATCAGCCCCAGCATTTT	CSAYSNSDQPQHF
TRBJ2-1	TRBV6-2/TRBV6-3	TRBD1	once	TGTGCCAGCAGTTCACGTGGGGCAGGGGGCCATAGGAAGTTCTTC	CASSSRGAGGHRKFF
TRBJ2-7	TRBV2	NA	large	TGTGCCAGCAGTGAGGGGGATACCTACGAGCAGTACTTC	CASSEGDTYEQYF
TRBJ1-6	TRBV5-6	TRBD1	many	TGTGCCAGCAGCTTGGCCGGGACAGGGAATTCACCCCTCCACTTT	CASSLAGTGNSPLHF
TRBJ2-7	TRBV5-8	TRBD1	many	TGTGCCAGCACTTACCGGGACAGCTCCTACGAGCAGTACTTC	CASTYRDSSYEQYF
TRBJ2-7	TRBV6-5	NA	many	TGTGCCAGCAGTCAAAACGGACAGAGCTGGCAGCAGTACTTC	CASSQNGQSWQQYF
TRBJ2-3	TRBV19	TRBD2	many	TGTGCCAGTAGTATAGAGGGGGGGACTAGCGGGAGTAGGAGCACAGATACGCAGTATTTT	CASSIEGGTSGSRSTDTQYF
TRBJ2-7	TRBV2	NA	many	TGTGCCAGCAACTGGGGTGCGTCCTACGAGCAGTACTTC	CASNWGASYEQYF
TRBJ2-6	TRBV7-2	NA	few	TGTGCCAGCAGCCGCCGGGCCAACGTCCTGACTTTC	CASSRRANVLTF
TRBJ2-7	TRBV5-6	TRBD2	many	TGTGCCAGCAGCTTGGGACTAGCGGGAAGGTACGAGCAGTACTTC	CASSLGLAGRYEQYF
TRBJ1-5	TRBV20-1	TRBD1	many	TGCAGTGCTAACGAGGGACAGGTCAATCAGCCCCAGCATTTT	CSANEGQVNQPQHF
TRBJ2-3	TRBV7-2	TRBD1	many	TGTGCCAGCGGGACAGGGATGGTAGATACGCAGTATTTT	CASGTGMVDTQYF
TRBJ2-7	TRBV4-3	TRBD1	many	TGCGCCAGCAGCCAGGGACAGGGATACTACGAGCAGTACTTC	CASSQGQGYYEQYF
TRBJ2-7	TRBV6-2/TRBV6-3	NA	many	TGTGCCAGCAGGAACAGCGTCATAAACGAGCAGTACTTC	CASRNSVINEQYF
TRBJ2-7	TRBV7-2	TRBD2	many	TGTGCCAGCAGACTAGCGGGAGACTCCTACGAGCAGTACTTC	CASRLAGDSYEQYF
TRBJ2-3	TRBV2	TRBD1	many	TGTGCCAGCAGTGATTGGACAGGGACTAGCACAGATACGCAGTATTTT	CASSDWTGTSTDTQYF
TRBJ1-1	TRBV29-1	NA	NA	TGCAGCGTTGAGGCAGTCTCTAGGACTGAAGCTTTCTTT	CSVEAVSRTEAFF
TRBJ2-7	TRBV6-5	TRBD1	many	TGTGCCAGCAGCAACCTCGGGACAGGGGTCGGCGAGCAGTACTTC	CASSNLGTGVGEQYF
TRBJ2-1	TRBV20-1	TRBD2	many	TGCAGTGCTAAACTAGCGGGAGGACGCAATGAGCAGTTCTTC	CSAKLAGGRNEQFF
TRBJ1-1	TRBV7-3	NA	NA	TGTGCCAGCAGCCCCGGTTGGACGGGAACTGAAGCTTTCTTT	CASSPGWTGTEAFF
TRBJ1-2	TRBV2	NA	few	TGTGCCAGCAGTGAATATGCCGGGGACTATGGCTACACCTTC	CASSEYAGDYGYTF
TRBJ2-7	TRBV28	TRBD2	NA	TGTGCCAGCAGTCTAAGCGGGAGATCCCACGAGCAGTACTTC	CASSLSGRSHEQYF
TRBJ1-2	TRBV6-5	NA	NA	TGTGCCAGCAGTTACTCTGACGGCTATGGCTACACCTTC	CASSYSDGYGYTF
TRBJ1-3	TRBV6-1	NA	NA	TGTGCCAGCAGTCGCCTGGTAACAAACACCATATATTTT	CASSRLVTNTIYF
TRBJ1-2	TRBV18	NA	few	TGTGCCAGCTCACTTGTACAACAGGACACCTATGGCTACACCTTC	CASSLVQQDTYGYTF
TRBJ2-7	TRBV4-1	TRBD2	many	TGCGCCAGCAGCCAAGGGGTATTAGCGGGAGGGTCCTCCTACGAGCAGTACTTC	CASSQGVLAGGSSYEQYF
TRBJ1-3	TRBV7-9	NA	many	TGTGCCAGCAGCTTAGTTGGTAGCGGAGCGGCTGGAAACACCATATATTTT	CASSLVGSGAAGNTIYF
TRBJ2-2	TRBV3-1	TRBD2	NA	TGTGCCAGCAGCCCCCGGGGGGGCTTGAACACCGGGGAGCTGTTTTTT	CASSPRGGLNTGELFF
TRBJ2-3	TRBV6-6	NA	NA	TGTGCCAGCAGTCATAGAGATACGCAGTATTTT	CASSHRDTQYF
TRBJ1-2	TRBV6-6	NA	many	TGTGCCAGCAGAGTGGACAGAAACTATGGCTACACCTTC	CASRVDRNYGYTF
TRBJ2-7	TRBV27	NA	many	TGTGCCAGCAGTTTATCGAGACCGAGCAGCGGTAGTGACGAGCAGTACTTC	CASSLSRPSSGSDEQYF